A single sample is the source of the 28 T cell receptor beta chains below, sequenced in a study of blood T cell repertoires in COVID-19. Repertoires were generated with immunoSEQ multiplex PCR, while TCRdb's copy carries only in-frame clones and drops some. Of more than 150,000 clones in the sample, about 81% are singletons; the top ten hold approximately 15%. The sample taken for sequencing was peripheral blood. The receptors originated from a man aged 25-45 years with active or convalescent COVID-19.

The chain combines TRBV27 with TRBJ1-6, with 8 positions matching TRBD1. Germline lookup yields CDR1 MNHEY and CDR2 SMNVEV (reference sequence). This CDR3 has 13 amino acids. The V gene end was trimmed by 8 bases and the J gene end by 10 bases; junction bases not matched to a gene: 7. The DNA of the CDR3 is TGTGCCAGCCAGGACAGGGCAAGATCACCCCTCCACTTT. Translation: CASQDRARSPLHF.

This chain links TRBV25-1 with TRBJ2-1; 7 nucleotides align to TRBD2. The germline V gene has CDR1 MGHDK and CDR2 SYGVNS. The J segment lost 6 bases and the V segment lost 0 bases, leaving 5 bases of the junction unmatched. This CDR3 is 15 amino acids long. The CDR3 DNA reads as TGTGCCAGCAGTGAATATGTTGGGACTACCAATGAGCAGTTCTTC. Protein sequence: CASSEYVGTTNEQFF.

The sample holds a few counts of this clone. The chain combines TRBV6-5 with TRBJ2-7; 8 bases map to TRBD2. CDR1 and CDR2 from the germline V gene are MNHEY and SVGAGI. The CDR3 totals 14 residues. With V trimmed by 5 bases and J by 4 bases, 7 bases remained unmatched. The CDR3, as DNA: TGTGCCAGCAGTCCCAAAGCGGGAGTATACGAGCAGTACTTC. It specifies CASSPKAGVYEQYF.

This chain connects TRBV6-5 to TRBJ1-5, with TRBD1 matching over 9 bases. V shed 5 bases and J 4 bases; nucleotides not matched to a gene: 6. CDR3 length: 15 residues. The germline CDR1 and CDR2 sequences are MNHEY and SVGAGI. CDR3: CASSRTDRGNQPQHF. In DNA, the CDR3 is TGTGCCAGCAGTCGAACGGACAGGGGTAATCAGCCCCAGCATTTT.

This CDR3 reads CASSAGQGVTDTQYF. In DNA form, the CDR3 reads TGCGCCAGCAGCGCCGGACAGGGGGTCACAGATACGCAGTATTTT. The V call is TRBV10-1, the J call TRBJ2-3, with 10 bases that match TRBD1. V shed 6 bases, J shed 2 bases, and the junction held 5 bases outside the gene matches. Germline-derived CDR1 and CDR2 are WNHNN and SYGVQD (reference sequence). The length of the CDR3 is 15 residues.

The V call is TRBV6-5, the J call TRBJ1-5; TRBD1 matches 8 bases. The V gene end was trimmed by 8 bases and the J gene end by 6 bases; junction bases not matched to a gene: 12. Germline CDR1 reads MNHEY; CDR2 reads SVGAGI. This CDR3 comprises 15 residues. The CDR3 DNA reads TGTGCCAGCGCTCGGGGACAGGAGGGGGCTCAGCCCCAGCATTTT. Protein: CASARGQEGAQPQHF.

The chain carries TRBV11-3 and TRBJ2-1; 13 bases map to TRBD2. Per germline, CDR1 SGHNT and CDR2 YENEEA. With V trimmed by 6 bases and J by 9 bases, 17 bases remained unmatched. The CDR3 consists of 18 residues. The CDR3 coding sequence is TGTGCCAGCAGTTTCGTTACGGGACTAGCGGGAACCAGGGGTGAGCAGTTCTTC. Its protein product is CASSFVTGLAGTRGEQFF.

The chain recombines TRBV18 with TRBJ2-7; the D gene is possibly TRBD2 (5 bases). Trimming pared 6 bases from V and 2 bases from J, leaving 17 bases between. There are 15 residues in the CDR3. Germline values: CDR1 KGHSH, CDR2 LQKENI. As DNA, the CDR3 is TGTGCCAGCTCCCCCCGGTTCGGGGATACCTACGAGCAGTACGTC. Translation gives CASSPRFGDTYEQYV.

V gene TRBV6-5 combines with J gene TRBJ1-1, with D unclear. Germline-derived CDR1 and CDR2 are MNHEY and SVGAGI. V gave up 6 bases and J gave up 7 bases, with 9 bases separating them. This CDR3 has 11 amino acids. The CDR3 DNA reads as TGTGCCAGCAGGCGGGGTGTTGAAGCTTTCTTT. Amino acid sequence: CASRRGVEAFF.

The chain couples TRBV7-6 to TRBJ2-7, with D possibly matching TRBD2 (5 bases). Germline V gene sequence: CDR1 SGHVS, CDR2 FNYEAQ. V dropped 3 bases and J dropped 7 bases, with 13 bases sitting between them. CDR3 length equals 13 residues. The CDR3 nucleotides read TGTGCCAGCAGCTTCTTATTGGGCGGGGAGCAGTACTTC. Translating it yields CASSFLLGGEQYF.

This chain links TRBV19 with TRBJ1-6; 8 nucleotides match TRBD1. From germline, CDR1 is LNHDA and CDR2 SQIVND (reference sequence). CDR3 length: 20 residues. V was pared by 3 bases and J by 9 bases, with 22 bases of the junction left unmatched. In DNA form, the CDR3 reads TGTGCCAGTAGTATGGGGAAGGGACAGGTTCTATTCAGGGGAACTTCACCCCTCCACTTT. Amino acids: CASSMGKGQVLFRGTSPLHF.

This rearrangement joins TRBV7-9 to TRBJ2-1, with D unclear. CDR1 is SEHNR, CDR2 FQNEAQ, per germline (reference sequence). This CDR3 is built from 13 residues. Deletions cut 5 bases from V and 10 bases from J, with 15 bases between. The CDR3 reads CASSPPVAREQFF. CDR3 nucleotide sequence: TGTGCCAGCAGCCCACCGGTCGCCCGAGAGCAGTTCTTC. Full variable domain (outside the CDR3, taken from reference TRBV7-9 and TRBJ2-1): DTGVSQNPRHKITKRGQNVTFRCDPISEHNRLYWYRQTLGQGPEFLTYFQNEAQLEKSRLLSDRFSAERPKGSFSTLEIQRTEQGDSAMYLCASSPPVAREQFFGPGTRLTVL.

The chain has TRBV19 and TRBJ1-1; D is possibly TRBD1 (5 bases). Between the trimmed V and J ends, which lost 2 bases and 5 bases, there was a span of 15 bases. The CDR3 has 15 residues. Germline V gene data show CDR1 as LNHDA and CDR2 as SQIVND (reference sequence). CDR3 bases: TGTGCCAGTAGTATAACGTTCGGGGGAGATACTGAAGCTTTCTTT. It translates to CASSITFGGDTEAFF.

This clone was picked up a small number of times. The chain combines TRBV6-5 with TRBJ2-7; 13 bases map to TRBD2. After removal of 5 bases from V and 6 bases from J, the junction contained 7 bases not matched to a gene. The CDR3 has 15 residues. CDR1 and CDR2 from the germline V gene are MNHEY and SVGAGI. The CDR3 DNA reads as TGTGCCAGCAGTCCCCGGACTAGCGGGAGTACCGAGCAGTACTTC. This gives the protein CASSPRTSGSTEQYF.

This chain joins TRBV7-2 and TRBJ2-5; 7 bases are shared with TRBD1. V shed 5 bases and J 2 bases; nucleotides not matched to a gene: 2. From germline, CDR1 is SGHTA and CDR2 FQGNSA. CDR3 length: 13 amino acids. The CDR3 loop is CASSRDRQETQYF. The DNA for the CDR3 is TGTGCCAGCAGCCGGGACAGACAAGAGACCCAGTACTTC.

This chain uses TRBV21-1 with TRBJ2-3; TRBD2 reflects the table's D call only, with no check against the DNA. TRBV21-1 is a pseudogene segment. This CDR3 region has 14 residues. CDR3 in DNA: TGTGCCAGCAGCGGGAGCCTATGCGCAGATACGCAGTATTTT. Translated: CASSGSLCADTQYF.

A word on this clone: Germline is not matched at one junction end, which may reflect a read error. The chain has TRBV30 and TRBJ1-5, with D perhaps matching TRBD1 (5 bases). Germline values: CDR1 GTSNPN, CDR2 SVGIG (reference sequence). This CDR3 spans 13 amino acids. The chain's CDR3 is CAWSFDSSQPQHF. DNA of the CDR3: TGTGCCTGGAGTTTCGACAGCAGTCAGCCCCAGCATTTT. Based on the CDR3 plus reference TRBV30 and TRBJ1-5, the full variable domain is SQTIHQWPATLVQPVGSPLSLECTVEGTSNPNLYWYRQAAGRGLQLLFYSVGIGQISSEVPQNLSASRPQDRQFILSSKKLLLSDSGFYLCAWSFDSSQPQHFGDGTRLSIL.

The rearrangement links TRBV11-3 to TRBJ2-1, with 14 bases aligning to TRBD2. J was trimmed by 7 bases and V by 5 bases; bases with no gene match: 7. The CDR3 runs 16 residues. The V gene's germline CDR1 is SGHNT and CDR2 YENEEA. CDR3 nucleotide sequence: TGTGCCAGCAGCCCGACTAGCGGGAGGGGGAAGAATGAGCAGTTCTTC. Its translation: CASSPTSGRGKNEQFF. The variable domain in full, with the rest retrieved from reference TRBV11-3 and TRBJ2-1, is EAGVVQSPRYKIIEKKQPVAFWCNPISGHNTLYWYLQNLGQGPELLIRYENEEAVDDSQLPKDRFSAERLKGVDSTLKIQPAELGDSAVYLCASSPTSGRGKNEQFFGPGTRLTVL.

The CDR3: CASSQDLTAGGVETQYF. The CDR3 region has the DNA TGCGCCAGCAGCCAAGATTTGACAGCGGGAGGGGTAGAGACCCAGTACTTC. The V call is TRBV4-1, the J call TRBJ2-5, with TRBD2 identical over 10 bases. V trimming: 0 bases; J trimming: 4 bases; junction bases outside the gene matches: 8. Germline V CDR1 and CDR2: MGHRA, YSYEKL. CDR3 size: 17 residues.

The chain combines TRBV6-4 with TRBJ2-3; 9 bases align to TRBD1. CDR3 length: 15 amino acids. Germline values: CDR1 MRHNA, CDR2 SNTAGT. J gave up 0 bases and V 6 bases, and 4 bases lay outside the gene matches. The CDR3 sequence is CASRMGQGSTDTQYF. The CDR3 DNA follows: TGTGCCAGCAGGATGGGACAGGGAAGCACAGATACGCAGTATTTT.

The V and J genes are TRBV19 and TRBJ1-4, with D perhaps matching TRBD1 (6 bases). The V end lost 3 bases, the J end lost 10 bases, and 15 bases lay between the germline ends. The CDR3 sequence is 14 residues long. The germline V gene encodes CDR1 LNHDA and CDR2 SQIVND (reference sequence). The CDR3 sequence is CASSISLETGKLFF. CDR3 sequence (DNA): TGTGCCAGTAGTATCAGTCTCGAGACAGGAAAACTGTTTTTT.

This clone has a handful of counts. The CDR3 reads CASSPLLAGGPPDTQYF. The DNA of the CDR3 is TGTGCCAGCAGCCCGTTACTAGCGGGAGGGCCTCCAGATACGCAGTATTTT. The rearrangement uses TRBV14 and TRBJ2-3; 13 positions match TRBD2. The CDR3 has 17 amino acids. The germline CDR1 and CDR2 sequences are SGHDN and FVKESK. Losses at the gene ends were 4 bases for V and 4 bases for J; bases not matched to a gene: 8.

This sequence joins TRBV25-1 and TRBJ2-3, with a weak D call TRBD1 (6 bases). V lost 3 bases, J lost 0 bases, and 10 bases lay in between. The germline CDR1 and CDR2 sequences are MGHDK and SYGVNS. This CDR3 region has 15 residues. The CDR3 loop reads CASSEGHPSTDTQYF. The CDR3 DNA reads TGTGCCAGCAGTGAGGGACATCCTAGCACAGATACGCAGTATTTT.

The genes are TRBV30 and TRBJ2-5; weak D call: TRBD1 (6 bases). Trimming left V 4 bases short and J 0 bases short, with 9 bases between. CDR3 length equals 13 residues. Germline-derived CDR1 and CDR2 are GTSNPN and SVGIG (reference sequence). The CDR3 loop is CAWTGADQETQYF. The CDR3 DNA sequence: TGTGCCTGGACAGGGGCAGACCAAGAGACCCAGTACTTC.

The rearrangement links TRBV3-1 (or the pseudogene TRBV3-2) to TRBJ2-5; D uncertain. The CDR3 has 13 residues. The ends were cut back, 1 base at V and 4 bases at J, with 7 bases in the middle. Per germline, CDR1 LGHDT and CDR2 YNNKEL (reference sequence). In DNA, the CDR3 is TGTGCCAGCAGCCAAGGACGGAGAGAGACCCAGTACTTC. The encoded protein is CASSQGRRETQYF.

J is TRBJ1-3 and V is TRBV6-5, with a possible D match to TRBD1 (5 bases). Germline loops: CDR1 MNHEY, CDR2 SVGAGI. The CDR3 has 13 amino acids. V was shortened by 6 bases and J by 3 bases, with 9 bases between the two germline ends. The CDR3 DNA reads as TGTGCCAGCAGGGGGGGGTTTGGAAACACCATATATTTT. It yields the protein CASRGGFGNTIYF.

The V gene is TRBV10-3, the J gene TRBJ2-7; tentatively, D is TRBD2 (6 bases). The CDR3 loop spans 16 amino acids. CDR1 is ENHRY, CDR2 SYGVKD, per germline. Trimming stripped 0 bases from V and 2 bases from J, with 14 bases between. The CDR3: CAISESSGTSTYEQYF. In DNA, the CDR3 is TGTGCCATCAGTGAGTCCTCCGGGACTTCGACCTACGAGCAGTACTTC.

The J gene is TRBJ2-7, the V gene TRBV7-2; 9 nucleotides agree with TRBD2. V lost 1 base and J lost 5; bases outside the gene matches: 3. The CDR3 extends over 14 amino acids. Germline CDR1 is SGHTA and CDR2 is FQGNSA. The DNA for the CDR3 is TGTGCCAGCAGCTTAGAACCTAGCGGGAACGAGCAGTACTTC. Its protein is CASSLEPSGNEQYF.